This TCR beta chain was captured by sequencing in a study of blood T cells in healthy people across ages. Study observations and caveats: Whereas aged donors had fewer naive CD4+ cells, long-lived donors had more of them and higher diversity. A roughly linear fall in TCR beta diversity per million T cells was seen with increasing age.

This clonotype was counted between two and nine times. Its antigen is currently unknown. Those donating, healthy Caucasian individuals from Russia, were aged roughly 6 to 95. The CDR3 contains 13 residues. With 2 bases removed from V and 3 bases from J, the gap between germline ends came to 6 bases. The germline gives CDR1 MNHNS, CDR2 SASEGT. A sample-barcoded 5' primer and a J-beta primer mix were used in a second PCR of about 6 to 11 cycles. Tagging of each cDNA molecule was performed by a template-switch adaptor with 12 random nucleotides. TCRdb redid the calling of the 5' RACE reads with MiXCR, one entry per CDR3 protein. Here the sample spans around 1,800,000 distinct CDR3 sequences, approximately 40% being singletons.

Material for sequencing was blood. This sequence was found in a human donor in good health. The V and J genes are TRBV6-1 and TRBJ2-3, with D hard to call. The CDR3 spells CASSENPTDTQYF. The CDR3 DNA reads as TGTGCCAGCAGTGAAAACCCAACAGATACGCAGTATTTT.